The next 24 T cell receptor beta chains were all read from a single sample in a study of sequential checkpoint blockade in melanoma. The method was immunoSEQ multiplex PCR; TCRdb's version includes in-frame clones alone and lacks a portion of them. The sample includes around 40,000 clones, just over 85% of them seen just once. Treatment in this sample: randomized to nivolumab then ipilimumab (arm A) or the reverse (arm B). Sequenced material: CD8+ T cells sorted from blood (inferred from file names), taken from a patient given nivolumab and ipilimumab in sequence. The receptors were gathered from a human donor with melanoma.

The chain couples TRBV9 to TRBJ2-7; D call uncertain. CDR1 and CDR2 from the germline V gene are SGDLS and YYNGEE. The V end lost 2 bases, the J end lost 2 bases, and 17 bases lay between the germline ends. CDR3 length: 16 residues. The CDR3 DNA reads as TGTGCCAGCAGCGTCTCCCGGGTTACCTCAACCTACGAGCAGTACTTC. Amino acid sequence: CASSVSRVTSTYEQYF.

V usage is TRBV27 and J usage is TRBJ2-2; no clear D. The CDR3 has 14 amino acids. Germline loops: CDR1 MNHEY, CDR2 SMNVEV (reference sequence). Between the trimmed V and J ends, which lost 6 bases and 6 bases, there was a span of 14 bases. CDR3 loop: CASSPLQDSGELFF. The CDR3 coding sequence is TGTGCCAGCAGCCCTTTACAAGATTCCGGGGAGCTGTTTTTT.

The chain couples TRBV13 to TRBJ2-1, with 8 bases that match TRBD2. Germline CDR1 and CDR2: PRHDT and FYEKMQ (reference sequence). The CDR3 consists of 14 residues. V shed 5 bases, J shed 6 bases, and the junction held 6 bases outside the gene matches. This chain's CDR3 is CASSTWTSPNEQFF. CDR3 sequence (DNA): TGTGCCAGCAGCACCTGGACTAGCCCCAATGAGCAGTTCTTC.

This clone has a handful of counts. The genes are TRBV6-6 and TRBJ2-7, with D possibly TRBD1 on 5 matching bases. The CDR3 is 13 amino acids. The V and J ends lost 6 bases and 3 bases respectively, with 12 bases between them. Per germline, CDR1 MNHNY and CDR2 SVGAGI (reference sequence). DNA of the CDR3: TGTGCCAGCAGCCAGAGACAGTTCTACGAGCAGTACTTC. This gives the protein CASSQRQFYEQYF.

By sample fraction, this clone is large. Distinct nucleotide sequences in the sample also encode this CDR3. The CDR3 bases are TGTGCCAGCAGCCCCGGGACAGACCCATACGAGCAGTACGTC. As protein: CASSPGTDPYEQYV. The genes are TRBV7-6 and TRBJ2-7; 7 bases agree with TRBD1. The CDR3 runs to 14 residues. In germline, CDR1 is SGHVS, CDR2 FNYEAQ. V shed 5 bases and J 4 bases; nucleotides not matched to a gene: 8.

The chain combines TRBV9 with TRBJ2-1; TRBD1 aligns across 11 bases. Germline loops: CDR1 SGDLS, CDR2 YYNGEE. V trimming: 0 bases; J trimming: 7 bases; junction bases outside the gene matches: 6. CDR3 length equals 16 residues. The CDR3 sequence: CASSVARTGGGNEQFF. The CDR3, as DNA: TGTGCCAGCAGCGTAGCGAGGACAGGGGGCGGGAATGAGCAGTTCTTC.

The chain uses TRBV4-3 and TRBJ1-1; TRBD1 agrees at 7 bases. The CDR3 is 16 amino acids. V shed 1 base, J shed 1 base, and the junction held 6 bases outside the gene matches. CDR1 and CDR2 from the germline V gene are LGHNA and YSLEER. In nucleotides, the CDR3 is TGCGCCAGCAGCCAAGGAAGGACAGGATCGAACACTGAAGCTTTCTTT. It codes for CASSQGRTGSNTEAFF.

This chain uses TRBV7-2 with TRBJ2-5; a possible D gene is TRBD2 (6 bases). The ends were cut back, 4 bases at V and 6 bases at J, with 21 bases in the middle. This CDR3 region has 16 residues. CDR1 and CDR2 (germline): SGHTA, FQGNSA. The CDR3 loop is CASSSSSVTRTKTQYF. The CDR3 DNA follows: TGTGCCAGCAGCTCCTCTAGCGTAACACGTACGAAGACCCAGTACTTC.

This clone was counted only a few times. The chain employs TRBV5-4 and TRBJ2-1; D gene uncertain. Germline V gene data show CDR1 as SGHNT and CDR2 as YYREEE (reference sequence). V lost 4 bases to trimming and J lost 8 bases, with 13 bases between them. The CDR3 totals 13 residues. CDR3: CASSQERSDEQFF. CDR3 nucleotides: TGTGCCAGCAGCCAAGAACGGAGCGATGAGCAGTTCTTC. The variable domain in full, with the rest retrieved from reference TRBV5-4 and TRBJ2-1, is ETGVTQSPTHLIKTRGQQVTLRCSSQSGHNTVSWYQQALGQGPQFIFQYYREEENGRGNFPPRFSGLQFPNYSSELNVNALELDDSALYLCASSQERSDEQFFGPGTRLTVL.

The CDR3 region has the DNA TGCGCCAGCGCGACGGGAGAGACCCAGTACTTC. Translating it yields CASATGETQYF. The chain employs TRBV5-1 and TRBJ2-5, with unresolved D. The CDR3 is 11 amino acids. V was cut by 7 bases and J by 4 bases, with 8 bases left in between. Germline V gives CDR1 SGHRS, CDR2 YFSETQ. Full variable domain (rest looked up from reference TRBV5-1 and TRBJ2-5): KAGVTQTPRYLIKTRGQQVTLSCSPISGHRSVSWYQQTPGQGLQFLFEYFSETQRNKGNFPGRFSGRQFSNSRSEMNVSTLELGDSALYLCASATGETQYFGPGTRLLVL.

The chain uses TRBV7-9 and TRBJ2-2, with D possibly TRBD1 on 6 matching bases. The V and J ends lost 0 bases and 0 bases respectively, with 11 bases between them. The CDR3 has 17 amino acids. Germline lookup yields CDR1 SEHNR and CDR2 FQNEAQ (reference sequence). The CDR3 spells CASSLALQGPNTGELFF. CDR3 sequence (DNA): TGTGCCAGCAGCTTAGCGTTGCAGGGGCCGAACACCGGGGAGCTGTTTTTT.

This clone is a singleton in its sample. The chain is built from TRBV27 and TRBJ1-2; 9 nucleotides line up with TRBD1. CDR1 and CDR2 from the germline V gene are MNHEY and SMNVEV (reference sequence). The CDR3 totals 14 residues. With V trimmed by 5 bases and J by 4 bases, 5 bases remained unmatched. CDR3 sequence (DNA): TGTGCCAGCAGTCTGCGGACAGGGGCCTATGGCTACACCTTC. Translated: CASSLRTGAYGYTF.

The J gene is TRBJ2-3, the V gene TRBV4-1; TRBD2 agrees at 16 bases. The CDR3 loop spans 17 amino acids. From germline, CDR1 is MGHRA and CDR2 YSYEKL. The J segment lost 4 bases and the V segment lost 5 bases, leaving 6 bases of the junction unmatched. The CDR3: CASSVAGTSGRADTQYF. The CDR3 nucleotides read TGCGCCAGCAGCGTAGCCGGGACTAGCGGGAGGGCAGATACGCAGTATTTT.

The CDR3: CSADVVAEAFF. DNA for the CDR3: TGCAGCGCTGACGTGGTAGCTGAAGCTTTCTTT. The V call is TRBV29-1, the J call TRBJ1-1; D unresolved. The CDR3 spans 11 residues. Looked up from germline, CDR1 is SQVTM and CDR2 is ANQGSEA. V gave up 7 bases and J gave up 6 bases, with 12 bases separating them.

The chain combines TRBV12-2 with TRBJ1-5; whether TRBD1, the table's D call, matches the DNA was not checked. TRBV12-2 has pseudogene status. CDR3 size: 19 residues. The CDR3 DNA is TGTGCAAGTCGCTTAGCCGGGACAGGGGGAGTGGATAGCAATCAGCCCCAGCATTTT. Translated: CASRLAGTGGVDSNQPQHF.

The genes are TRBV4-3 and TRBJ1-1; 9 nucleotides line up with TRBD1. This CDR3 is 17 amino acids long. Germline CDR1 LGHNA, CDR2 YSLEER. Unmatched junction bases numbered 10, after V lost 1 base and J lost 4 bases. CDR3 coding DNA: TGCGCCAGCAGCCAAGGGGGACAGGGCGTCGTGGCCACTGAAGCTTTCTTT. It specifies CASSQGGQGVVATEAFF.

The chain combines TRBV30 with TRBJ1-2; D remains unclear. Trimming pared 1 base from V and 1 base from J, leaving 4 bases between. Germline V gives CDR1 GTSNPN, CDR2 SVGIG (reference sequence). CDR3 length: 12 residues. The CDR3 DNA sequence: TGTGCCTGGAGTGGAGATAACTATGGCTACACCTTC. This gives the protein CAWSGDNYGYTF.

V is TRBV19 and J is TRBJ2-5, with TRBD2 identical over 8 bases. The V gene end was trimmed by 1 base and the J gene end by 0 bases; junction bases not matched to a gene: 4. The CDR3 sequence is 16 residues long. The germline CDR1 and CDR2 sequences are LNHDA and SQIVND (reference sequence). The CDR3 nucleotides are TGTGCCAGTAGTATAGGGTCGGGAGGGTACCAAGAGACCCAGTACTTC. Protein product: CASSIGSGGYQETQYF.

The V and J genes are TRBV9 and TRBJ1-1, with D possibly TRBD1 on 5 matching bases. This CDR3 comprises 15 residues. Germline values: CDR1 SGDLS, CDR2 YYNGEE. Trimming cost V 4 bases and J 0 bases, with 13 bases left between them. The CDR3 is CASSIRTDMNTEAFF. For the CDR3, the DNA is TGTGCCAGCAGCATACGGACGGACATGAACACTGAAGCTTTCTTT.

This clone was recorded a few times. This chain joins TRBV15 and TRBJ1-5, with 12 nucleotides matching TRBD1. The CDR3 loop spans 19 amino acids. Unmatched junction bases numbered 9, after V lost 2 bases and J lost 1 base. In germline, CDR1 is LNHNV, CDR2 YYDKDF (reference sequence). CDR3 loop: CATSRWGDRGRESNQPQHF. The CDR3, as DNA: TGTGCCACCAGCAGATGGGGGGACAGGGGGCGCGAAAGCAATCAGCCCCAGCATTTT.

The chain has TRBV9 and TRBJ2-2, with D perhaps matching TRBD2 (6 bases). This CDR3 comprises 16 residues. Germline values: CDR1 SGDLS, CDR2 YYNGEE. V dropped 3 bases and J dropped 4 bases, with 16 bases sitting between them. The CDR3 DNA follows: TGTGCCAGCAGCGCGGGGGAGTCGGGAACCACCGGGGAGCTGTTTTTT. This encodes CASSAGESGTTGELFF. The variable domain in full, with the rest retrieved from reference TRBV9 and TRBJ2-2, is DSGVTQTPKHLITATGQRVTLRCSPRSGDLSVYWYQQSLDQGLQFLIQYYNGEERAKGNILERFSAQQFPDLHSELNLSSLELGDSALYFCASSAGESGTTGELFFGEGSRLTVL.

This rearrangement joins TRBV10-2 to TRBJ2-5; D might be TRBD2 (5 bases). The germline V gene encodes CDR1 WSHSY and CDR2 SAAADI. The germline V and J ends were trimmed by 5 bases and 5 bases, with 9 bases remaining between them. The CDR3 is 12 amino acids. The CDR3, as DNA: TGCGCCAGCAGTCGCGGGTCGGAGACCCAGTACTTC. Residues: CASSRGSETQYF.

This chain links TRBV7-8 with TRBJ2-7, with TRBD1 identical over 8 bases. V was pared by 1 base and J by 0 bases, with 2 bases of the junction left unmatched. Germline V gives CDR1 SGHVS, CDR2 FQNEAQ. The CDR3 extends over 15 amino acids. The CDR3 reads CASSLGTGSSYEQYV. CDR3 nucleotide sequence: TGTGCCAGCAGCTTAGGGACAGGGAGCTCCTACGAGCAGTACGTC.

The rearrangement joins TRBV6-5 to TRBJ2-1; 9 nucleotides line up with TRBD2. In germline, CDR1 is MNHEY, CDR2 SVGAGI. The trim removed 5 bases at V and 10 bases at J, leaving 3 bases unmatched. The CDR3 length is 12 residues. The CDR3 protein is CASSRGLAEQFF. For the CDR3, the DNA is TGTGCCAGCAGTCGAGGACTAGCGGAGCAGTTCTTC.